These T cell receptor beta chains were read from a single sample in a study of identical twins. TCRdb analysed the 5' RACE reads with MiXCR anew, one entry per CDR3 protein. The top ten clones hold 1.6% of a sample with some 630,000 distinct CDR3 sequences, 7.1% of them seen once. Separately, the same data were catalogued under a study of yellow fever vaccine responses in identical twins.

Source material: PBMCs. Receptor source: a young woman in good health. The conserved cysteine and the conserved F or W are not part of the CDR3 here. Only some rows state a clone size, as once, few, many or a class for expanded clones.

abundance: NA; v_gene: TRBV9; j_gene: TRBJ2-2; CDR3aa: ASSRLPSGSNGELF
abundance: few; v_gene: TRBV18; j_gene: TRBJ2-4; CDR3aa: ASSPGTGRAKNIQY
abundance: NA; v_gene: TRBV2; j_gene: TRBJ2-1; CDR3aa: ACSLFSWGVAGVYEQF
abundance: few; v_gene: TRBV5-1; j_gene: TRBJ2-1; CDR3aa: ASSQTSGSPLGF
abundance: few; v_gene: TRBV6-1; j_gene: TRBJ2-3; CDR3aa: ASIRAGGTTIKADTQY
abundance: NA; v_gene: TRBV10-3; j_gene: TRBJ2-7; CDR3aa: AISDRPNSYEQY
abundance: many; v_gene: TRBV5-1; j_gene: TRBJ2-6; CDR3aa: ASSFGGANVLT
abundance: many; v_gene: TRBV12-3/TRBV12-4; j_gene: TRBJ1-1; CDR3aa: ASSRSGDTEAF
abundance: NA; v_gene: TRBV2; j_gene: TRBJ1-1; CDR3aa: ASSALMNTEAF
abundance: NA; v_gene: TRBV5-5; j_gene: TRBJ2-1; CDR3aa: ASRQKDPTYNEQF
abundance: many; v_gene: TRBV14; j_gene: TRBJ2-3; CDR3aa: ASSRVERGGSDTQY
abundance: many; v_gene: TRBV12-3/TRBV12-4; j_gene: TRBJ1-2; CDR3aa: ASSLRRAPGGYT
abundance: NA; v_gene: TRBV5-1; j_gene: TRBJ1-1; CDR3aa: ASSLLGQSNTEAF
abundance: many; v_gene: TRBV10-3; j_gene: TRBJ1-6; CDR3aa: AISESVGQGNSPLH
abundance: NA; v_gene: TRBV5-1; j_gene: TRBJ1-1; CDR3aa: ASSLGETMNTEAF
abundance: NA; v_gene: TRBV19; j_gene: TRBJ2-7; CDR3aa: ASSGDKPNEQY
abundance: few; v_gene: TRBV20-1; j_gene: TRBJ2-3; CDR3aa: SGTGTGKKDTQY
abundance: few; v_gene: TRBV6-5; j_gene: TRBJ1-4; CDR3aa: ASSVPGAKLF